Listed below are T cell receptor beta chains from one sample, sequenced in a study of control samples from healthy donors and cancer patients. Libraries were prepared by immunoSEQ multiplex PCR; TCRdb keeps only in-frame clonotypes and omits some of them. The profile shows some 160,000 clones, about 93% of them singletons. Sequences were obtained from blood. The source of these receptors is a woman aged 25-40 years in good health. Both conserved end residues are part of each CDR3. A D gene is named only where the DNA matches it firmly. The size of a clone is reported for some rows only, either as once, few or many, or as a class for expanded clones.

>NA|TRBV2|TRBJ2-6|NA
CASSRDGGANVLTF
TGTGCCAGCTCCCGGGACGGTGGGGCCAACGTCCTGACTTTC
>NA|TRBV19|TRBJ2-3|once
CASSIGRVDTQYF
TGTGCCAGTAGTATAGGCCGGGTAGATACGCAGTATTTT
>TRBD2|TRBV7-3|TRBJ2-3|NA
CASSPSTSGSRTDTQYF
TGTGCCAGCAGCCCTAGTACTAGCGGGAGTCGCACAGATACGCAGTATTTT
>TRBD2|TRBV29-1|TRBJ2-1|NA
CSVERPVTSGRAESYNEQFF
TGCAGCGTTGAGAGACCCGTGACTAGCGGGAGGGCCGAATCCTACAATGAGCAGTTCTTC
>NA|TRBV30|TRBJ1-2|NA
CAWAPAPSPYGYTF
TGTGCCTGGGCCCCAGCACCAAGTCCCTATGGCTACACCTTC
>TRBD2|TRBV19|TRBJ2-7|NA
CASSMAGGYEQYF
TGTGCCAGTAGTATGGCGGGAGGGTACGAGCAGTACTTC
>NA|TRBV9|TRBJ1-5|NA
CASSVGGYDQPQHF
TGTGCCAGCAGCGTAGGGGGTTACGATCAGCCCCAGCATTTT
>NA|TRBV11-2|TRBJ2-7|NA
CASSLGTGTYEQYF
TGTGCCAGCAGCTTGGGTACGGGTACTTACGAGCAGTACTTC
>TRBD2|TRBV28|TRBJ2-3|NA
CASSPGLAVHTQYF
TGTGCCAGCAGCCCGGGACTAGCCGTACATACGCAGTATTTT
>NA|TRBV20-1|TRBJ2-1|NA
CSASGSGSYNEQFF
TGCAGTGCTAGTGGGTCGGGCTCCTACAATGAGCAGTTCTTC
>TRBD1|TRBV5-1|TRBJ1-1|NA
CASSLEQGSTEAFF
TGCGCCAGCAGCTTGGAACAGGGGAGCACTGAAGCTTTCTTT
>NA|TRBV4-1|TRBJ2-7|NA
CASSHTRDPPFDEQYF
TGCGCCAGCAGCCATACCCGGGACCCGCCGTTCGACGAGCAGTACTTC
>TRBD2|TRBV10-2|TRBJ2-1|NA
CASRRTSGTGEQFF
TGCGCCAGCCGGCGGACTAGCGGGACCGGTGAGCAGTTCTTC
>NA|TRBV19|TRBJ2-5|NA
CASSVSGRRGETQYF
TGTGCCAGTAGTGTGTCCGGGCGGAGGGGGGAGACCCAGTACTTC
>TRBD1|TRBV6-5|TRBJ1-5|NA
CASTPGTGSNQPQHF
TGTGCCAGCACGCCGGGGACAGGGAGCAATCAGCCCCAGCATTTT
>TRBD1|TRBV30|TRBJ1-6|NA
CAWRRDRGLSPLHF
TGTGCCTGGAGAAGGGACAGGGGGCTGTCACCCCTCCACTTT
>TRBD2|TRBV6-5|TRBJ2-5|NA
CASGFLAGARETQYF
TGTGCCAGCGGATTCCTAGCGGGAGCGCGAGAGACCCAGTACTTC
>TRBD1|TRBV5-4|TRBJ2-7|NA
CASSSAPGQGAYEQYF
TGTGCCAGCAGCTCAGCACCGGGACAGGGGGCCTACGAGCAGTACTTC
>NA|TRBV5-1|TRBJ1-1|NA
CASSTITTNTEAFF
TGCGCCAGCAGCACCATCACAACGAACACTGAAGCTTTCTTT
>TRBD2|TRBV4-1|TRBJ2-7|NA
CASSQTRTSGGRGEQYF
TGCGCCAGCAGCCAAACGCGGACTAGCGGAGGGAGGGGAGAGCAGTACTTC
>NA|TRBV7-3|TRBJ2-3|NA
CASSLTGGTDTQYF
TGTGCCAGCAGCTTAACAGGGGGCACAGATACGCAGTATTTT
>TRBD2|TRBV6-4|TRBJ2-3|few
CASSEGGRGADTQYF
TGTGCCAGCAGTGAAGGCGGGAGAGGCGCAGATACGCAGTATTTT
>NA|TRBV10-3|TRBJ2-3|NA
CAISGTWGSTDTQYF
TGTGCCATCAGTGGCACCTGGGGCAGCACAGATACGCAGTATTTT
>NA|TRBV4-1|TRBJ2-7|once
CASSLDSSISYEQYF
TGCGCCAGCAGCCTCGACTCTAGTATTAGTTACGAGCAGTACTTC
>NA|TRBV29-1|TRBJ2-1|NA
CSVLRGTHNEQFF
TGCAGCGTCCTCCGGGGGACTCACAATGAGCAGTTCTTC
>NA|TRBV9|TRBJ1-3|few
CASSAQSSGNTIYF
TGTGCCAGCAGCGCCCAGAGCTCTGGAAACACCATATATTTT
>TRBD1|TRBV6-2/TRBV6-3|TRBJ2-3|NA
CASSYSPGQGTDTQYF
TGTGCCAGCAGTTACTCTCCGGGACAGGGCACAGATACGCAGTATTTT
>TRBD2|TRBV5-1|TRBJ2-1|NA
CASSLAESSYNEQFF
TGCGCCAGCAGCCTAGCGGAGAGCTCCTACAATGAGCAGTTCTTC
>TRBD2|TRBV5-4|TRBJ2-3|NA
CASSPGRLAGDIDTQYF
TGTGCCAGCAGCCCGGGGAGGCTAGCGGGAGATATAGATACGCAGTATTTT
>TRBD2|TRBV6-5|TRBJ2-1|NA
CASSYSGTTYNEQFF
TGTGCCAGCAGTTATAGCGGGACCACCTACAATGAGCAGTTCTTC
>NA|TRBV7-9|TRBJ2-3|NA
CASSLGRSTDTQYF
TGTGCCAGCAGCTTGGGCCGTAGCACAGATACGCAGTATTTT
>TRBD1|TRBV20-1|TRBJ2-7|once
CSARQGREQYF
TGCAGTGCTCGACAGGGGCGGGAGCAGTACTTC